This TCR beta chain was recorded in a study of OX40 agonist ivuxolimab in advanced cancers. The study sampled blood at baseline, cycle 4 day 1, and cycle 7 day 1. Germline values: CDR1 MNHEY, CDR2 SMNVEV (reference sequence). With 6 bases removed from V and 4 bases from J, the gap between germline ends came to 4 bases. The CDR3 is made up of 11 amino acids. Data came from immunoSEQ multiplex PCR; TCRdb stores just in-frame clones and leaves some out. The data contain about 34,000 clones, 85% to 95% of them singletons. This material consisted of CD4+ or CD8+ T cells sorted from blood, taken in a trial of the OX40 agonist ivuxolimab. The receptor was derived from an adult with an advanced solid tumor such as melanoma, head and neck, liver or kidney cancer. The rearrangement links TRBV27 to TRBJ1-5; no clear D gene. The CDR3 sequence is CASSLNQPQHF. CDR3 coding DNA: TGTGCCAGCAGCCTAAATCAGCCCCAGCATTTT.